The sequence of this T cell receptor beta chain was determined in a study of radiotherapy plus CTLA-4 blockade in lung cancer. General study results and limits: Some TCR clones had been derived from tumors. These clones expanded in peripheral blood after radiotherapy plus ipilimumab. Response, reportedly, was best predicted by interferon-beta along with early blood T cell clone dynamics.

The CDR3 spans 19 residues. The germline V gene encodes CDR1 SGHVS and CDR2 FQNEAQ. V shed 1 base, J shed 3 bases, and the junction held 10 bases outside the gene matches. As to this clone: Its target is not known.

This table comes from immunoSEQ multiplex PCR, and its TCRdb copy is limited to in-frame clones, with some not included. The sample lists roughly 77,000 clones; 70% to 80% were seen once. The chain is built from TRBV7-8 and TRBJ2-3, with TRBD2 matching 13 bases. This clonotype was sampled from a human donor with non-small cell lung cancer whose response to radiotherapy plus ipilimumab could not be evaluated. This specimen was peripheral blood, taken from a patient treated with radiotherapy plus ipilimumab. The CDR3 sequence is CASSLVPGLAGLGTDTQYF. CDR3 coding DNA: TGTGCCAGCAGCTTAGTTCCGGGACTAGCGGGATTAGGGACAGATACGCAGTATTTT. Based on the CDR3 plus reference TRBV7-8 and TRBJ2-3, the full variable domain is GAGVSQSPRYKVAKRGQDVALRCDPISGHVSLFWYQQALGQGPEFLTYFQNEAQLDKSGLPSDRFFAERPEGSVSTLKIQRTQQEDSAVYLCASSLVPGLAGLGTDTQYFGPGTRLTVL.